This T cell receptor beta chain was identified during a study of shared clonotypes between healthy human individuals (dated by TCRdb to 2020 to 2022). About the investigation overall: The cohort comprised a couple of women and a few men aged 18 to 49 years. Per donor, three plates each were used for CD4 naive and CD4 memory, two for CD8 naive, and one for CD8 memory. To estimate repertoire size and how much clonotype sharing occurs between individuals, the study deeply sequenced the blood TCR repertoires of roughly 5 healthy adults. To increase sequencing depth and limit assay-specific biases, TCR repertoire library preparation and sequencing were carried out by different laboratories using diverse techniques. Per donor, leukapheresis produced somewhere between about 0.85 and 10 billion PBMCs.

General study outcomes and caveats: Even with the large sequencing depth, rarefaction of the sorted-subset datasets indicated that sequencing was incomplete. Compared with non-shared clonotypes, the clonotypes found in all four sorted-subset donors had higher generation probabilities. Based on pairwise subsampling, the degree of clonotype sharing among donors was expected to be affected by sequencing depth. About 5% of naive CD4, 3.5% of naive CD8, about 2.5% of memory CD4, and around 0.42% of memory CD8 clonotypes were shared across a few donors. Sampling was restricted to blood, and TCR repertoires in tissues likely differ from the TCR repertoires found in blood. Naive subsets generally had larger estimated clonotype richness than memory subsets did. The genetic and exposure-history diversity represented was limited by the small number of donors.

Note on this clone: This clone's antigen is unknown. One base away there is no much larger clone; base qualities are not given.

V trim: 5 bases; J trim: 7 bases; unmatched bases: 5. Taken from cysteine to phenylalanine, the CDR3 has 12 residues. The kept DNA is CDR3 alone, 36 bases in frame from the first base. Based on the germline V gene, the CDR1 and CDR2 sequences are SGHTA and FQGNSA. Using the deep immunoSEQ assay, TCR CDR3 regions were amplified from genomic DNA by multiplex PCR. Extracted genomic DNA from each cell subset was distributed evenly across all wells of several immunoSEQ 96-well plates, and each plate was treated as a replicate. For sorted subsets, roughly 200 ng genomic DNA, equal to about 30,000 T cell genomes, was loaded into each replicate PCR. Purified libraries were quantified with a Qubit 3.0 fluorometer, sized on a Bioanalyzer 2100, and re-quantified with the KAPA Library Quantification kit. Each immunoSEQ 96-well plate was sequenced on its own single-read 150-cycle Illumina NextSeq 550 flow cell. As for how the authors treated the data: Because only junctional sequences without quality scores were contained in the immunoSEQ output, filtering matching that applied to full-length reads could not be performed. Sequences were annotated with PyIR, a Python wrapper for IgBLAST v1.9, and V/J genes and CDR3 were assigned using IMGT germline references. Reads with weak V/J assignments (E-value above 1e-6), missing CDR3, stop codons, out-of-frame junctions, or ambiguous translated residues were removed. V3J clonotypes were defined as sequences sharing an identical inferred V gene, J gene, and CDR3 amino acid sequence. Percentage overlap between repertoires was calculated by dividing the number of shared unique clonotypes by the size of the smaller repertoire. Repertoire richness was assessed with RTK rarefaction, the Chao1 estimator, and Recon v2.1 estimates of unobserved clonotypes. Generation probabilities were computed with OLGA for all TCRbeta clonotypes obtained by the gDNA method from a handful of donors. As stored in TCRdb, this immuneACCESS dataset retains in-frame rearrangements with V and J assigned. A fraction of the clones does not appear; measured against another copy, unresolved V genes explain less than half of the discrepancy, and the remainder lacks a known reason. The D gene and trimming were derived from the DNA, and the V and J assignments and clone size from that table. This sample is represented by 550,000 to 800,000 clones; less than 95% of them were singletons. The top ten clones comprise 34% of the sample.

The donors were healthy, HIV-negative adults with no recently reported acute infections or vaccinations. Only Caucasian adults living in Nashville, Tennessee, USA were represented among the donors. CD8 memory samples consisted of magnetically selected CD45RO+ cells combined with CCR7-negative CD45RA+ effector memory (TemRA) cells. Blood was collected by leukapheresis, and PBMCs were isolated by Ficoll-Histopaque density gradient centrifugation and then cryopreserved in liquid nitrogen vapor phase. Purity and quantity of every magnetically sorted T cell population were checked by analytical flow cytometry. Genomic DNA was isolated from every sorted fraction and measured by UV absorbance on a Nanodrop 2000c.

The V gene is TRBV7-2 and the J gene is TRBJ2-7, with 7 bases matching TRBD2. Material for sequencing was memory CD8+ T cells from PBMCs. Per the publication, the cell subset or site label means: CD45RO+ cells pooled with CCR7-negative TemRA cells. The sequence came from a man aged 18 to 29 in good health. Some clones in this sample may be carry-over from other donors' samples. The DNA reads TGTGCCAGCAGCCGCACGGGGGGAGAGCAGTACTTC. It is translated as CASSRTGGEQYF. This CDR3, with the reference TRBV7-2 and TRBJ2-7 proteins standing in past its ends, gives the full variable domain GAGVSQSPSNKVTEKGKDVELRCDPISGHTALYWYRQSLGQGLEFLIYFQGNSAPDKSGLPSDRFSAERTGGSVSTLTIQRTQQEDSAVYLCASSRTGGEQYFGPGTRLTVT.